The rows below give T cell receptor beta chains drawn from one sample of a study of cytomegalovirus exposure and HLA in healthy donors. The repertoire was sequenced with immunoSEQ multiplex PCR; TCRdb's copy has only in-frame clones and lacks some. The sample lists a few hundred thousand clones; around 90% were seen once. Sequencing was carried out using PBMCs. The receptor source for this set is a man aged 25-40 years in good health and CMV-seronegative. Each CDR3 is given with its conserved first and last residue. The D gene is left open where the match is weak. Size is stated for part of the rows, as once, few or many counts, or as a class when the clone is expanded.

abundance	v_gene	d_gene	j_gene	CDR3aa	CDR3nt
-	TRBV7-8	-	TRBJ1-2	CASSLAAGLIYGYTF	TGTGCCAGCAGCTTAGCTGCGGGCCTTATCTATGGCTACACCTTC
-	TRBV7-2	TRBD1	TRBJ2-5	CASSLQGQGEETQYF	TGTGCCAGCAGCTTACAAGGACAGGGGGAAGAGACCCAGTACTTC
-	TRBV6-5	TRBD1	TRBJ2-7	CASSNRQGGPYEQYF	TGTGCCAGCAGTAATAGACAGGGTGGCCCCTACGAGCAGTACTTC
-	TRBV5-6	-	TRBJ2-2	CASSLVRAGTGELFF	TGTGCCAGCAGCTTGGTGAGGGCGGGCACCGGGGAGCTGTTTTTT
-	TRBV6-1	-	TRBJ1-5	CASSTQGGQPQHF	TGTGCCAGCAGTACCCAGGGCGGTCAGCCCCAGCATTTT
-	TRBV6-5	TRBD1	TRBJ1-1	CASSKDRSEAFF	TGTGCCAGCAGTAAGGACAGGAGTGAAGCTTTCTTT
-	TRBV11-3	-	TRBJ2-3	CASSRGGGRTDTQYF	TGTGCCAGCAGCCGGGGAGGAGGGCGCACAGATACGCAGTATTTT
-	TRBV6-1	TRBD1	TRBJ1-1	CASRWTGWGTEAFF	TGTGCCAGCAGATGGACAGGTTGGGGGACTGAAGCTTTCTTT
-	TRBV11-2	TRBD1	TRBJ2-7	CASSLDPGQKWGYEQYF	TGTGCCAGCAGCTTAGATCCGGGACAGAAATGGGGCTACGAGCAGTACTTC
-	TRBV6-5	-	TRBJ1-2	CASSYDITYGYTF	TGTGCCAGCAGTTACGACATAACTTATGGCTACACCTTC
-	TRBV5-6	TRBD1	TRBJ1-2	CASSLDIRDRGWNYGYTF	TGTGCCAGCAGCCTAGATATCCGGGACAGGGGATGGAACTATGGCTACACCTTC
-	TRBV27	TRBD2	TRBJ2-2	CATGFRTSTGELFF	TGTGCCACTGGATTCCGGACTAGCACCGGGGAGCTGTTTTTT
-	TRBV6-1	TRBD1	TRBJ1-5	CASSDPTGQGFSQPQHF	TGTGCCAGCAGTGACCCAACCGGACAGGGCTTTTCTCAGCCCCAGCATTTT
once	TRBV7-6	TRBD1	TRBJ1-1	CASSFGTAAPEAFF	TGTGCCAGCAGCTTCGGGACAGCGGCTCCAGAAGCTTTCTTT
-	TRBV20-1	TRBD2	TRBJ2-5	CSATGGETQYF	TGCAGTGCAACGGGGGGGGAGACCCAGTACTTC
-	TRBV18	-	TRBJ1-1	CASSTGGGSEAFF	TGTGCCAGCTCTACCGGCGGCGGAAGTGAAGCTTTCTTT
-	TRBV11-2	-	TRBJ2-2	CASSPTGLNTGELFF	TGTGCCAGCAGCCCGACAGGTCTCAACACCGGGGAGCTGTTTTTT
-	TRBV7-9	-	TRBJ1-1	CASSLETGISEAFF	TGTGCCAGCAGCTTAGAAACAGGGATCTCTGAAGCTTTCTTT
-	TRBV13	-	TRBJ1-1	CASSPQDHEAFF	TGTGCCAGCAGCCCCCAGGATCACGAAGCTTTCTTT
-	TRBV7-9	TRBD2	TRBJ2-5	CASSLWGGGETQYF	TGTGCCAGCAGCTTATGGGGGGGAGGAGAGACCCAGTACTTC
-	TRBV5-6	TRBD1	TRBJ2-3	CASSYRQGSTDTQYF	TGTGCCAGCAGCTACCGACAGGGGAGCACAGATACGCAGTATTTT
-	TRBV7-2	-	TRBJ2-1	CASSFRDTDNEQFF	TGTGCCAGCAGCTTCAGGGACACCGACAATGAGCAGTTCTTC
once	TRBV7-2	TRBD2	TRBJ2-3	CASSLVPSGGARDTQYF	TGTGCCAGCAGCTTAGTTCCTAGCGGGGGGGCCAGAGATACGCAGTATTTT
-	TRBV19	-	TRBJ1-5	CASSIVGGEGQPQHF	TGTGCCAGTAGTATTGTGGGGGGGGAGGGTCAGCCCCAGCATTTT
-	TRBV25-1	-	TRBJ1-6	CASRSQGGNSPLHF	TGTGCCAGCAGATCACAAGGGGGAAATTCACCCCTCCACTTT
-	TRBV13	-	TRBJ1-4	CASSSTDLNEKLFF	TGTGCCAGCAGTTCGACAGACCTTAATGAAAAACTGTTTTTT
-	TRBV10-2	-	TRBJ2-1	CASNRGSYNEQFF	TGCGCCAGCAACCGGGGCTCCTACAATGAGCAGTTCTTC
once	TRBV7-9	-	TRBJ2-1	CASSLAAGNEQFF	TGTGCCAGCAGCTTAGCAGCAGGCAATGAGCAGTTCTTC
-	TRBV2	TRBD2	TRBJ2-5	CASRLTSGGDQETQYF	TGTGCCAGCAGGCTCACTAGCGGGGGGGACCAAGAGACCCAGTACTTC
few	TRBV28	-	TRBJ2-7	CASVRAYEQYF	TGTGCCAGCGTACGAGCCTACGAGCAGTACTTC
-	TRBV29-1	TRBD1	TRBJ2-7	CSVAIGQGSYEQYF	TGCAGCGTTGCCATAGGACAGGGAAGCTACGAGCAGTACTTC